Listed below are T cell receptor beta chains from one sample, sequenced in a study of blood T cell repertoires in COVID-19. Libraries were prepared by immunoSEQ multiplex PCR; TCRdb keeps only in-frame clonotypes and omits some of them. This table has over 250,000 clones, about 85% appearing once. The specimen was peripheral blood. These receptors all come from a human donor in a cohort sampled during active COVID-19. CDR3s include the opening cysteine and the closing phenylalanine or tryptophan. Fields, in order: clone size, V gene, CDR3 length, J gene, D gene, CDR3 DNA, CDR3 protein. A D gene is named only where the DNA matches it firmly. Clone size appears in some rows only: once, few, many, or a class for an expanded clone.

>-|TRBV4-1|15|TRBJ2-3|TRBD2
TGCGCCAGCAGCCAAGAGGAGCGGGAGGCAGATACGCAGTATTTT
CASSQEEREADTQYF
>-|TRBV28|15|TRBJ2-4|-
TGTGCCAGCAGCAACAGGTTTCTAGCCAAAAACATTCAGTACTTC
CASSNRFLAKNIQYF
>-|TRBV18|13|TRBJ2-5|-
TGTGCCAGCTCACCCCAGTACCAAGAGACCCAGTACTTC
CASSPQYQETQYF
>-|TRBV5-8|15|TRBJ2-4|-
TGTGCCAGCAGCTTGCCGGGATCTGCCAAAAACATTCAGTACTTC
CASSLPGSAKNIQYF
>-|TRBV5-5|16|TRBJ2-2|TRBD1
TGTGCCAGCAGCGGGGAGACAGGGCCGAACACCGGGGAGCTGTTTTTT
CASSGETGPNTGELFF
>-|TRBV5-1|15|TRBJ2-5|-
TGCGCCAGCAGCTTCACCGGACAAACCCAAGAGACCCAGTACTTC
CASSFTGQTQETQYF
>-|TRBV5-1|11|TRBJ2-1|-
TGCGCCAGCAGCCAGAACAATGAGCAGTTCTTC
CASSQNNEQFF
>-|TRBV2|13|TRBJ1-5|-
TGTGCCAGCACGAAAGAGGAGAATCAGCCCCAGCATTTT
CASTKEENQPQHF
>-|TRBV27|16|TRBJ1-1|-
TGTGCCAGCAGCCCAATCTCATATTTGACACGCACTGAAGCTTTCTTT
CASSPISYLTRTEAFF
>few|TRBV6-1|18|TRBJ2-1|TRBD2
TGTGCCAGCAGTGCCCCTAGCGGGAGGGCCACTGGGAACGGTGAGCAGTTCTTC
CASSAPSGRATGNGEQFF
>-|TRBV3-1/TRBV3-2|16|TRBJ2-3|TRBD2
TGTGCCAGCAGCCAGGCTAGCGGGAGTGGTACAGATACGCAGTATTTT
CASSQASGSGTDTQYF
>few|TRBV10-3|15|TRBJ2-1|TRBD2
TGTGCCATCAGTGGTCTGGCTAGCGGCTACAATGAGCAGTTCTTC
CAISGLASGYNEQFF
>-|TRBV10-3|14|TRBJ2-7|-
TGTGCCATATCCGCCGGGACTTTCTCCTACGAGCAGTACTTC
CAISAGTFSYEQYF
>few|TRBV9|15|TRBJ1-5|-
TGTGCCAGCAGCGCGGACAGCTATCTTGATCAGCCCCAGCATTTT
CASSADSYLDQPQHF
>-|TRBV27|15|TRBJ1-2|-
TGTGCCAGCAGTTCCTACAGGGTACGGCTAGGTGGCTACACCTTC
CASSSYRVRLGGYTF
>-|TRBV5-4|15|TRBJ2-3|TRBD2
TGTGCCAGCAGCGCCGCGGGACTAGCGGGAGATACGCAGTATTTT
CASSAAGLAGDTQYF
>once|TRBV7-6|15|TRBJ2-1|-
TGTGCCAGCAGCGACCGTCGAGGGGGTATTGGTGAGCAGTTCTTC
CASSDRRGGIGEQFF
>-|TRBV4-3|16|TRBJ2-1|TRBD1
TGCGCCAGCAGCTATCGGACAGGGTCCCTTTACAATGAGCAGTTCTTC
CASSYRTGSLYNEQFF
>-|TRBV28|16|TRBJ2-1|TRBD1
TGTGCCAGCAGTTCAAACGACAGGGCGGAAGACAATGAGCAGTTCTTC
CASSSNDRAEDNEQFF
>once|TRBV28|15|TRBJ2-5|-
TGTGCCAGCAGCCGGGGCACAGGGACGGGCGAGACCCAGTACTTC
CASSRGTGTGETQYF
>-|TRBV27|13|TRBJ1-2|TRBD1
TGTGCCGCCGGGACAGGGCGAAACTATGGCTACACCTTC
CAAGTGRNYGYTF
>few|TRBV27|13|TRBJ1-2|-
TGTGCCAGCAGGCCCCAGGACTCATATGGCTACACCTTC
CASRPQDSYGYTF
>-|TRBV10-3|14|TRBJ2-1|TRBD2
TGTGCCACCATAGCGAGTAGCGGGCGCAATGAGCAGTTCTTC
CATIASSGRNEQFF
>few|TRBV9|15|TRBJ2-1|TRBD2
TGTGCCAGCAGTATAGCGGGAGGTTCGTTCAATGAGCAGTTCTTC
CASSIAGGSFNEQFF
>-|TRBV14|12|TRBJ2-3|-
TGTGCCAGCAGTCTCTTGGGGGCTACGCAGTATTTT
CASSLLGATQYF
>-|TRBV18|13|TRBJ1-5|-
TGTGCCAGCAGGACAGATCAGGATCAGCCCCAGCATTTT
CASRTDQDQPQHF
>-|TRBV6-5|16|TRBJ2-1|TRBD2
TGTGCCAGCAGTTCCCCAGCGGGAGTCGTTGGGAATGAGCAGTTCTTC
CASSSPAGVVGNEQFF
>-|TRBV2|15|TRBJ2-2|TRBD2
TGTGCCAGCAGCAGAACTAGCGTGAACACCGGGGAGCTGTTTTTT
CASSRTSVNTGELFF
>-|TRBV6-6|14|TRBJ2-5|-
TGTGCCAGCAGTTACTCGAGAAGCCAAGAGACCCAGTACTTC
CASSYSRSQETQYF
>-|TRBV9|14|TRBJ2-3|-
TGTGCCAGCAGCGAGCAGACTAGCACAGATACGCAGTATTTT
CASSEQTSTDTQYF
>-|TRBV9|15|TRBJ2-7|TRBD2
TGTGCCAGCAGCATGGGGACTACTGAGACCGACGAGCAGTACTTC
CASSMGTTETDEQYF
>-|TRBV28|18|TRBJ2-1|TRBD1
TGTGCCAGCAAGGCGGGCAGGGGGTCAACTACAGTCTACAATGAGCAGTTCTTC
CASKAGRGSTTVYNEQFF
>-|TRBV19|18|TRBJ2-1|-
TGTGCCAGTAGTATAGGTTGGAGGGGTCGGAGCTCCTACAATGAGCAGTTCTTC
CASSIGWRGRSSYNEQFF
>-|TRBV3-1/TRBV3-2|12|TRBJ2-5|-
TGTGCCAGCAGCCAAGAAGTGGCGACCCAGTACTTC
CASSQEVATQYF
>-|TRBV29-1|13|TRBJ1-5|TRBD1
TGCAGCGTTAGGACAGGGGACAATCAGCCCCAGCATTTT
CSVRTGDNQPQHF
>-|TRBV18|13|TRBJ1-1|TRBD1
TGTGCCAGCTCACCGGGACAGAAGTATGAAGCTTTCTTT
CASSPGQKYEAFF
>-|TRBV4-1|15|TRBJ1-1|-
TGCGCCAGCAGCCAAGGATTAGCGATTAACACTGAAGCTTTCTTT
CASSQGLAINTEAFF
>-|TRBV10-1|13|TRBJ1-1|-
TGCGCCAGCAGTAGGCAGGGGTCCACTGAAGCTTTCTTT
CASSRQGSTEAFF
>-|TRBV3-1/TRBV3-2|13|TRBJ1-6|-
TGTGCCAGCAGCCACCAGGGAGGTTCACCCCTCCACTTT
CASSHQGGSPLHF
>-|TRBV7-3|12|TRBJ2-1|-
TGTGCCAGCAGCTTAATCGGGAATGAGCAGTTCTTC
CASSLIGNEQFF
>-|TRBV4-1|20|TRBJ1-1|-
TGCGCCAGCAGCCAGGACCCTACACGGGGAACACATCCTCGTCCCACTGAAGCTTTCTTT
CASSQDPTRGTHPRPTEAFF
>-|TRBV5-1|16|TRBJ2-3|TRBD2
TGCGCCAGCAGCTTTTTGACTAGCGGGAGGCCAGATACGCAGTATTTT
CASSFLTSGRPDTQYF
>-|TRBV7-2|15|TRBJ1-5|-
TGTGCCAGCAGCTTAGACAGATATAGCAATCAGCCCCAGCATTTT
CASSLDRYSNQPQHF
>-|TRBV19|14|TRBJ2-7|TRBD2
TGTGCCAGTAGTCCGGGCGGGAGGGCCTACGAGCAGTACTTC
CASSPGGRAYEQYF